The subject of this entry is one T cell receptor beta chain. The antigen is unknown. The data originate from a study of T cells in localized non-small cell lung cancer. Study conclusions and caveats: Those with higher blood T cell density had longer overall survival. For the top 100 tumor clones, a median roughly 56 also appeared in adjacent lung.

Data came from immunoSEQ multiplex PCR; TCRdb stores just in-frame clones and leaves some out. The sample lists 78,000 or so clones, roughly four fifths seen once, with over 2.5% in the top ten. V was trimmed by 3 bases and J by 1 base, leaving 10 bases between them. The CDR3 consists of 15 residues. The germline V gene has CDR1 SEHNR and CDR2 FQNEAQ (reference sequence). This receptor was obtained from a man aged 40 to 75 with stage I lung adenocarcinoma. The sequenced sample was peripheral blood, obtained before any cancer treatment. The chain carries TRBV7-9 and TRBJ2-4; D might be TRBD2 (6 bases). CDR3 DNA: TGTGCCAGCAGCTTCAGGGCGGGGGCCAAAAACATTCAGTACTTC. As protein: CASSFRAGAKNIQYF.